The present T cell receptor beta chain was sequenced within a study of OX40 agonist ivuxolimab in advanced cancers. The study's findings and limits: Researchers report that CD8+ T cells had, on average, more expanded clones than CD4+.

Blood sampling took place at baseline, cycle 4 day 1, and cycle 7 day 1. About this clone itself: Its specificity is unknown.

Measured with immunoSEQ multiplex PCR; TCRdb has only the in-frame clones, and not every one. The top ten hold roughly 1% of the sample, which has some 130,000 clones, 93% seen once. The clonotype was recovered from an adult with an advanced solid tumor such as melanoma, head and neck, liver or kidney cancer. The sample here was CD4+ or CD8+ T cells sorted from blood, taken in a trial of the OX40 agonist ivuxolimab.

The CDR3 sequence: CASSTETATSYEQYF. DNA of the CDR3: TGTGCCAGCAGCACCGAGACGGCAACCTCCTACGAGCAGTACTTC. The chain has TRBV5-4 and TRBJ2-7, with D unresolved. V was cut by 4 bases and J by 0 bases, with 14 bases left in between. This CDR3 contains 15 residues. Germline V gives CDR1 SGHNT, CDR2 YYREEE (reference sequence).